This TCR beta chain appears in the sequencing data of a study of early T cells in non-severe SARS-CoV-2 infection (dated by TCRdb to the early 2020s). About the study as a whole: TCR sequencing used bulk RNA from unsorted whole blood, so alpha and beta chains could not be paired. What the research found in general, with its limitations: Matching against VDJdb was skewed toward anti-spike CD8 responses, likely underestimated virus-specific expansions, and missed private and CD4 specificities.

Inclusive of the bounding cysteine and phenylalanine, the CDR3 is 13 residues long. The only DNA kept is the CDR3, 39 bases in frame from the first base. Library creation used 5' RACE. Sequencing used a NextSeq 500. In the TCR library protocol, unique molecular identifiers were attached to individual cDNA molecules to correct for PCR bias and sequencing error. Both TCR alpha and beta chains were sequenced, and tight co-correlation was observed between alpha and beta sequence abundances in each sample. The original pipeline was this. Decombinator V4 was used to annotate TCR sequences for V gene, J gene and CDR3. TCRs were defined as expanded if a significant change between any two time points was detected under a Poisson model with p below 0.0001. TCR abundances were normalised to the total number of TCRs sequenced per sample and expressed as counts per million. TRAV1-2 paired with TRAJ12, TRAJ20 or TRAJ33 defined MAIT TCRs, while TRAV10 paired with TRAJ18 defined iNKT TCRs. VDJdb, accessed on 1 November 2021, was searched for TCRs annotated for CMV, EBV and SARS-CoV-2, and TCRs annotated for more than one antigen were excluded. TCRdb reworked the public reads: Q25 trimming with fastp, MiXCR clone assembly, productive beta chains retained. Under each unique CDR3 protein, matching rows form one entry showing the most common genes and DNA. TCRdb's processing, not the study's, gives the V and J calls here. This sample is represented by 45,000 or so distinct CDR3 sequences; approximately 11% of them were singletons. The ten top clones hold around a tenth of the sample.

This was a case-control study nested in a cohort of healthcare workers in London, UK, who had nasopharyngeal swab PCR tests and blood samples taken every week. Healthcare workers were enrolled in the week of the UK lockdown, from 23 to 31 March 2020, and were followed every week for up to about 16 weeks. Ten or more counts support this clonotype. Its antigen is not yet known. No base quality information exists; no much larger clone differs at one position. Sequencing input: whole blood. The sequence was obtained from an adult who was a healthcare worker with PCR-confirmed SARS-CoV-2 infection or an uninfected control (not recorded which). This sequence uses TRBV21-1 and TRBJ2-7; no DNA check was done on the table's D call, TRBD1. TRBV21-1 is a listed pseudogene. The CDR3 region reads CASTPGTVNEQYF. The nucleotide sequence is TGTGCCAGCACCCCAGGGACAGTGAACGAGCAGTACTTC.